The clone carrying this T cell receptor beta chain was picked up many times. CDR3 length: 15 residues. The V gene lost 5 bases and the J gene lost 6 bases, with 18 bases spanning the gap. Germline values: CDR1 SEHNR, CDR2 FQNEAQ (reference sequence). Previously reported methods and listed TCR primers produced the bulk TCR libraries. MiXCR was run by TCRdb on the PCR reads, yielding one entry per CDR3 protein. The sample contains some 590,000 distinct CDR3 sequences, roughly 23% of which appear only once. CD8+CD4-CCR7+CD45RA+ sorting gave the naive CD8 T cells. This entry comes from a study of molecular identifiers for immune sequencing clone quantification. Across the whole study: RNA from around 20,000 or 100,000 naive CD8 cells was split five ways in replicates, with four sequenced.

Material for sequencing was naive CD8+ T cells from blood, with Jurkat cell RNA spiked in. Subset in this sample: FACS-sorted CD8+CD4-CCR7+CD45RA+ naive T cells. This chain uses TRBV7-9 with TRBJ2-3; TRBD1 or TRBD2 may be the D gene (5 bases each). The receptor was derived from a human donor in good health. Some libraries in this study had Jurkat cell RNA spiked in. For the CDR3, the DNA is TGTGCCAGCAGCCTCCCCAGCCTGGGGGTGGATACGCAGTATTTT. As protein: CASSLPSLGVDTQYF.